What follows is one T cell receptor (beta chain) and its context. TCRdb reprocessed the 5' RACE reads with MiXCR, giving one entry per CDR3 protein. Among around 340,000 distinct CDR3 sequences, 9% to 15% were seen once, and the ten largest hold around 7.2%. The CDR3 is 20 residues long. V trimming: 6 bases; J trimming: 4 bases; junction bases outside the gene matches: 22. Per the germline V gene, CDR1 is MNHEY and CDR2 is SMNVEV (reference sequence). The sample is drawn from a study of identical twins. A further study also used this sample, focusing on yellow fever vaccine responses in identical twins.

V gene TRBV27 combines with J gene TRBJ2-2; 8 nucleotides agree with TRBD2. Sample: CD8+ T cells sorted from blood. This sequence originates from a woman between 18 and 29 years old in good health. CDR3 sequence: CASSPPYAGGFSLGTGELFF. In DNA form, the CDR3 reads TGTGCCAGCAGCCCACCGTACGCGGGGGGATTTTCTCTTGGCACCGGGGAGCTGTTTTTT.